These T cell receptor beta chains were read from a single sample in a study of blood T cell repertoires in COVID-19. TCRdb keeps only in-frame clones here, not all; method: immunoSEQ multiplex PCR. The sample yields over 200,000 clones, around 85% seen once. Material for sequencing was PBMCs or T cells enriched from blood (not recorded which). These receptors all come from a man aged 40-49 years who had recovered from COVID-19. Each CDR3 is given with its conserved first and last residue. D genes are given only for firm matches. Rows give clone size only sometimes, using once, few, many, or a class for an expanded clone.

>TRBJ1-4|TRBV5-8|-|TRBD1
TGTGCCAGCAGCACGACCGGACAGGAAAATGAAAAACTGTTTTTT
CASSTTGQENEKLFF
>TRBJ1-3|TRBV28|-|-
TGTGCCAGCAGTTTATGGGGGGGATCCTCTGGAAACACCATATATTTT
CASSLWGGSSGNTIYF
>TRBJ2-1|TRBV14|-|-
TGTGCCAGCAGCCAGGAGTCTCGTGAGCAGTTCTTC
CASSQESREQFF
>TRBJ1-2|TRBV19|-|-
TGTGCCAGTAGTATAGATGGGCTCTATGGCTACACCTTC
CASSIDGLYGYTF
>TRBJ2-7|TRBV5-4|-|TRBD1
TGTGCCAGCAGCCAATATACAGGGGGAGAGCAGTACTTC
CASSQYTGGEQYF
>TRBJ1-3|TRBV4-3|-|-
TGCGCCAGCAGCCAAGATCAGGGGTCGGCAAACACCATATATTTT
CASSQDQGSANTIYF
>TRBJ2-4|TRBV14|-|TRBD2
TGTGCCAGCAGCCAAACGACAGCGGGAGCAGCCAAAAACATTCAGTACTTC
CASSQTTAGAAKNIQYF
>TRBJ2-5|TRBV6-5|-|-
TGTGCCAGCAGTTCCCCCCAGGGTTCCAGGGAGACCCAGTACTTC
CASSSPQGSRETQYF
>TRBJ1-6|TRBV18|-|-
TGTGCCAGCTCACCCACAGGTTCCTGGGATTCACCCCTCCACTTT
CASSPTGSWDSPLHF
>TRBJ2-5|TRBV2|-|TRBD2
TGTGCCAGCAATCTTGCGGGAGGGCCAACAGAGACCCAGTACTTC
CASNLAGGPTETQYF
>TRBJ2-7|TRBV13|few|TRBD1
TGTGCCAGCAGCTTAGGGCAGGGGGTAACCGAGCAGTACTTC
CASSLGQGVTEQYF
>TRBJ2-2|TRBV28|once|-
TGTGCCAGCAGTTTCAGGGGTAACACCGGGGAGCTGTTTTTT
CASSFRGNTGELFF
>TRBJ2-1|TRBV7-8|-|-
TGTGCCAGCAGCCCCTTCTCGGGGCAGGGGATTTACAATGAGCAGTTCTTC
CASSPFSGQGIYNEQFF
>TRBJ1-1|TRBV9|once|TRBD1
TGTGCCAGCAGCGAGGGGGACAGCCCTGAAGCTTTCTTT
CASSEGDSPEAFF
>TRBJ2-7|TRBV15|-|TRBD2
TGTGCCACCAGCAGAACGGGACTAGCGGGAGGCTCCTACGAGCAGTACTTC
CATSRTGLAGGSYEQYF
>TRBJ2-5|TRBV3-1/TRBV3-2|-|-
TGTGCCAGCAGCCAAGTAGGCAACAGCGGGGAGACCCAGTACTTC
CASSQVGNSGETQYF
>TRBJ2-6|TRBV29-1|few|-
TGCAGCGTACGCGACAGGTCCGGGGCCAACGTCCTGACTTTC
CSVRDRSGANVLTF
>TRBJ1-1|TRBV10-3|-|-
TGTGCCATCAGTGAGTCAACGGTAAACACTGAAGCTTTCTTT
CAISESTVNTEAFF
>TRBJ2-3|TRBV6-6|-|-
TGTGCCAGCAGTTACTCTTCGGGGGTAGATACGCAGTATTTT
CASSYSSGVDTQYF
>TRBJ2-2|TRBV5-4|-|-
TGTGCCAGCAGCTTGGGTCAGACCGGGGAGCTGTTTTTT
CASSLGQTGELFF
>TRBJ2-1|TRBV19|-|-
TGTGCCAGTAGTGCCACCCCAAGCCTAGGTGGTGAGCAGTTCTTC
CASSATPSLGGEQFF
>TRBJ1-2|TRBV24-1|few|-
TGTGCCACCAGTGAGGGCGGGGACTATGGCTACACCTTC
CATSEGGDYGYTF
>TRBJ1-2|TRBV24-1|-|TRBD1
TGTGCCACCTCCAGGACAGGGAACTATGGCTACACCTTC
CATSRTGNYGYTF
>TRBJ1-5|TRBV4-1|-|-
TGCGCCAGCAGCCAAGATGGAGATTATAGCAATCAGCCCCAGCATTTT
CASSQDGDYSNQPQHF
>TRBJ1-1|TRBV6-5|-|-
TGTGCCAGCAGTTACGTCTCCCGGACTGAAGCTTTCTTT
CASSYVSRTEAFF
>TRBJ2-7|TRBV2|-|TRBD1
TGTGCCAGCACGTTTGGGACAGACTACGAGCAGTACTTC
CASTFGTDYEQYF
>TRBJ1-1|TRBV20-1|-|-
TGCAGTGCCCCACGGGACACTGAAGCTTTCTTT
CSAPRDTEAFF
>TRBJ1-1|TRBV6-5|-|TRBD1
TGTGCCAGCAGAGCCACCGGGACAGGGAACACTGAAGCTTTCTTT
CASRATGTGNTEAFF
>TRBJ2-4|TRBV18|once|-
TGTGCCAGCTCACCCCTAGGGGGAGTAGCCAAAAACATTCAGTACTTC
CASSPLGGVAKNIQYF
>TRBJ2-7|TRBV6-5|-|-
TGTGCCAGCAGTTACGCAACAGGGTCGGGGCAGTACTTC
CASSYATGSGQYF
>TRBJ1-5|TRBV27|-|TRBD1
TGTGCCAGCAGTCTCCGGGACAGGGTTGATCCCCAGCATTTT
CASSLRDRVDPQHF